The 19 T cell receptor beta chains below come from one sample, sequenced in a study of blood T cell repertoires in COVID-19. Produced via immunoSEQ multiplex PCR; TCRdb's table is partial and in-frame only. In the table there are tens of thousands of clones, more than 75% of which are singletons. The sequencing sample was made of peripheral blood. All receptors come from a human donor in a cohort sampled during active COVID-19.

The V gene is TRBV5-6, the J gene TRBJ2-1, with TRBD1 as a possible D gene (6 bases). The CDR3 length is 13 residues. Germline V gene sequence: CDR1 SGHDT, CDR2 YYEEEE. Trimming shortened V by 0 bases and J by 8 bases, and 9 bases separated the two germline ends. For the CDR3, the DNA is TGTGCCAGCAGCTTGGGAGGGACATATGAGCAGTTCTTC. Its protein is CASSLGGTYEQFF.

This chain uses TRBV24-1 with TRBJ2-7, with D unclear. CDR3 length equals 11 residues. Germline values: CDR1 KGHDR, CDR2 SFDVKD. V dropped 3 bases and J dropped 3 bases, with 2 bases sitting between them. The CDR3 reads CATSDLYEQYF. DNA for the CDR3: TGTGCCACCAGTGATCTCTACGAGCAGTACTTC.

The chain is built from TRBV7-3 and TRBJ2-3, with 7 bases aligning to TRBD1. J gave up 11 bases and V 5 bases, and 16 bases lay outside the gene matches. The length of the CDR3 is 15 residues. Germline V gives CDR1 SGHTA, CDR2 FQGTGA. The CDR3 sequence is CASSPSLRQGTMQYF. DNA of the CDR3: TGTGCCAGCAGCCCATCCCTCAGACAGGGAACGATGCAGTATTTT.

The chain uses TRBV19 and TRBJ2-1; TRBD2 matches 8 bases. Per the germline V gene, CDR1 is LNHDA and CDR2 is SQIVND (reference sequence). This CDR3 comprises 17 residues. With 3 bases clipped from V and 0 bases from J, the junction kept 7 bases outside the gene matches. CDR3 DNA sequence: TGTGCCAGTAGTATGGGACTAGAGTTTAGCTCCTACAATGAGCAGTTCTTC. Translated, it gives CASSMGLEFSSYNEQFF.

The rearrangement joins TRBV15 to TRBJ1-6, with unresolved D. The CDR3 has 15 residues. V was clipped by 0 bases and J by 9 bases, with 12 bases between them. Looked up from germline, CDR1 is LNHNV and CDR2 is YYDKDF (reference sequence). The CDR3 here is CATSRDKASGSPLHF. The CDR3 DNA is TGTGCCACCAGCAGAGATAAAGCCTCTGGTTCACCCCTCCACTTT.

The chain is built from TRBV28 and TRBJ2-1, with TRBD2 matching over 11 bases. This CDR3 has 18 amino acids. V shed 6 bases, J shed 3 bases, and the junction held 13 bases outside the gene matches. Germline V gene data show CDR1 as MDHEN and CDR2 as SYDVKM. The CDR3 is CASSRLAGSPHLYNEQFF. CDR3 DNA: TGTGCCAGCAGCCGACTAGCGGGATCCCCTCACCTCTACAATGAGCAGTTCTTC.

This sequence joins TRBV7-9 and TRBJ2-3, with TRBD1 matching 8 bases. This CDR3 comprises 13 residues. Germline CDR1 is SEHNR and CDR2 is FQNEAQ (reference sequence). V shed 9 bases and J 0 bases; nucleotides not matched to a gene: 2. CDR3 region: CASRTGSTDTQYF. For the CDR3, the DNA is TGTGCCAGTCGGACAGGGAGCACAGATACGCAGTATTTT.

The chain couples TRBV5-1 to TRBJ2-3, with TRBD2 matching 7 bases. J lost 2 bases, V lost 6 bases, and 12 bases had no gene match. The CDR3 sequence is 16 residues long. Germline V gives CDR1 SGHRS, CDR2 YFSETQ. CDR3 amino acids: CASTPGGWRTTDTQYF. The CDR3 nucleotides read TGCGCCAGCACCCCGGGGGGTTGGCGGACCACAGATACGCAGTATTTT.

The V and J genes are TRBV4-2 and TRBJ2-1; maybe TRBD2 (6 bases). Trimming pared 0 bases from V and 9 bases from J, leaving 15 bases between. The CDR3 is 15 amino acids. Germline V CDR1 and CDR2: LGHNA, YNFKEQ. CDR3 loop: CASSQDWTNGGEQFF. DNA for the CDR3: TGTGCCAGCAGCCAAGACTGGACCAACGGGGGTGAGCAGTTCTTC.

This clone appeared once. The chain links TRBV6-5 to TRBJ1-2; 12 positions agree with TRBD1. The CDR3 sequence is 16 residues long. Germline V gene lookup returns CDR1 MNHEY and CDR2 SVGAGI. The V and J ends lost 4 bases and 7 bases, in that order; junction bases with no gene match: 10. CDR3 sequence reads: CASSSPGTGGPTGYTF. CDR3 bases: TGTGCCAGCAGTTCTCCCGGGACAGGGGGCCCCACTGGCTACACCTTC.

This clone was seen a single time. The chain couples TRBV7-3 to TRBJ2-1; 10 bases are a match to TRBD2. Germline CDR1 is SGHTA and CDR2 is FQGTGA. The CDR3 extends over 15 amino acids. V dropped 4 bases and J dropped 4; count of bases not matched to a gene: 4. CDR3 DNA sequence: TGTGCCAGCAGCTCACTAGCGGGGACTTACAATGAGCAGTTCTTC. Its translation is CASSSLAGTYNEQFF.

This clone was recorded once. Additional DNA sequences in this sample encode the identical CDR3. V usage is TRBV6-1 and J usage is TRBJ2-7; D is undetermined. Germline loops: CDR1 MNHNS, CDR2 SASEGT. The ends were cut back, 0 bases at V and 4 bases at J, with 4 bases in the middle. CDR3 length: 12 amino acids. This CDR3 reads CASSEARYEQYF. The DNA of the CDR3 is TGTGCCAGCAGTGAAGCGAGGTACGAGCAGTACTTC.

V gene TRBV6-4 combines with J gene TRBJ2-3; no definite D call. The V gene lost 4 bases and the J gene lost 0 bases, with 8 bases spanning the gap. The CDR3 contains 14 residues. Germline assignment: CDR1 MRHNA and CDR2 SNTAGT. The CDR3 spells CASSVTRSTDTQYF. For the CDR3, the DNA is TGTGCCAGCAGTGTGACCAGGAGCACAGATACGCAGTATTTT.

The rearrangement links TRBV27 to TRBJ2-1, with D possibly TRBD2 on 6 matching bases. Trimming pared 5 bases from V and 4 bases from J, leaving 9 bases between. Germline V gives CDR1 MNHEY, CDR2 SMNVEV (reference sequence). The CDR3 has 13 amino acids. CDR3 DNA: TGTGCCAGCAGTACGACTAGATACAATGAGCAGTTCTTC. Amino acids: CASSTTRYNEQFF.

The V call is TRBV29-1, the J call TRBJ1-2; TRBD1 is a possible D gene (5 bases). Germline V gene lookup returns CDR1 SQVTM and CDR2 ANQGSEA. The CDR3 is 12 amino acids. Trimming took 4 bases from V and 4 from J, leaving 10 bases between them. CDR3 sequence: CSVGGGVYGYTF. The CDR3 nucleotides read TGCAGCGTTGGGGGAGGGGTCTATGGCTACACCTTC.

The V call is TRBV7-8, the J call TRBJ2-1; 10 bases match TRBD2. This CDR3 has 15 residues. Germline V gene lookup returns CDR1 SGHVS and CDR2 FQNEAQ. The V and J ends lost 2 bases and 3 bases, in that order; junction bases with no gene match: 1. CDR3 DNA sequence: TGTGCCAGCAGCTTACTAGCGGGGGACTACAATGAGCAGTTCTTC. Protein sequence: CASSLLAGDYNEQFF.

The V call is TRBV28, the J call TRBJ1-5; D unresolved. Germline V gives CDR1 MDHEN, CDR2 SYDVKM. Trimming removed 3 bases from V and 6 bases from J, with 12 bases in between. CDR3 length: 14 residues. CDR3 amino acids: CASSFPLEAQPQHF. DNA of the CDR3: TGTGCCAGCAGTTTCCCCCTCGAAGCTCAGCCCCAGCATTTT. The full variable domain, rest sourced from reference TRBV28 and TRBJ1-5, is DVKVTQSSRYLVKRTGEKVFLECVQDMDHENMFWYRQDPGLGLRLIYFSYDVKMKEKGDIPEGYSVSREKKERFSLILESASTNQTSMYLCASSFPLEAQPQHFGDGTRLSIL.

In nucleotides, the CDR3 is TGTGCCAGCAGCTTAATCCAGCGGGCCACCAATGAGCAGTTCTTC. Translating gives CASSLIQRATNEQFF. The rearrangement links TRBV7-3 to TRBJ2-1; tentatively, D is TRBD2 (6 bases). Germline loops: CDR1 SGHTA, CDR2 FQGTGA. Trimming cost V 1 base and J 6 bases, with 13 bases left between them. The CDR3 contains 15 residues.

The rearrangement joins TRBV19 to TRBJ2-3, with 8 bases aligning to TRBD2. The CDR3 has 16 residues. Germline V gene sequence: CDR1 LNHDA, CDR2 SQIVND (reference sequence). The V and J ends lost 3 bases and 1 base, in that order; junction bases with no gene match: 6. CDR3 sequence reads: CASSMRRAGGTDTQYF. CDR3 nucleotides: TGTGCCAGTAGTATGAGGAGAGCGGGGGGCACAGATACGCAGTATTTT. Using reference TRBV19 and TRBJ2-3 for the parts outside the CDR3, the full variable domain is DGGITQSPKYLFRKEGQNVTLSCEQNLNHDAMYWYRQDPGQGLRLIYYSQIVNDFQKGDIAEGYSVSREKKESFPLTVTSAQKNPTAFYLCASSMRRAGGTDTQYFGPGTRLTVL.